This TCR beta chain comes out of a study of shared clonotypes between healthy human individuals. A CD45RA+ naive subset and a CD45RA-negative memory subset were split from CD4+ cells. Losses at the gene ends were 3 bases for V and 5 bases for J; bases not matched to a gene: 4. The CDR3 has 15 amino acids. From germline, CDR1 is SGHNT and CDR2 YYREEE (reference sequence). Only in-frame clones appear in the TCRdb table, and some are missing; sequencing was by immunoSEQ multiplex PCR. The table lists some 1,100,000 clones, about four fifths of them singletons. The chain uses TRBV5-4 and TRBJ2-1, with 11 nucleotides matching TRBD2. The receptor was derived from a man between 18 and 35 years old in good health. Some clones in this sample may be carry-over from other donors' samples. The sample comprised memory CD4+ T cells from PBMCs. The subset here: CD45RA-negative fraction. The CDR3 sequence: CASSSAGLADNEQFF. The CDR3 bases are TGTGCCAGCAGCTCTGCGGGACTAGCGGACAATGAGCAGTTCTTC.